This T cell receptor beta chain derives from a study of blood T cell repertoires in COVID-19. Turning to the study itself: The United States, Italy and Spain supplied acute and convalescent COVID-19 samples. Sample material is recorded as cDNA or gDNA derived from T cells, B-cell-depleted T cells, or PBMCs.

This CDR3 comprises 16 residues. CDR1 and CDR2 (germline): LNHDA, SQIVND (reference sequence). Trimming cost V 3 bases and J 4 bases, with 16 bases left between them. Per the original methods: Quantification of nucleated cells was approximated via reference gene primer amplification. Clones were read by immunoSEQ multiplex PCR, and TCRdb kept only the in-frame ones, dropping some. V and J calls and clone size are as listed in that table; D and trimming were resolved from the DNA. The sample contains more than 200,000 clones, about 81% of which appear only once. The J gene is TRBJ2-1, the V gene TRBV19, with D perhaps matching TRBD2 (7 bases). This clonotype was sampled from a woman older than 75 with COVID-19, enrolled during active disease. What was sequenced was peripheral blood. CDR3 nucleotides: TGTGCCAGTAGTATCTCAAGGGGGAGGGCGTACAATGAGCAGTTCTTC. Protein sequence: CASSISRGRAYNEQFF.